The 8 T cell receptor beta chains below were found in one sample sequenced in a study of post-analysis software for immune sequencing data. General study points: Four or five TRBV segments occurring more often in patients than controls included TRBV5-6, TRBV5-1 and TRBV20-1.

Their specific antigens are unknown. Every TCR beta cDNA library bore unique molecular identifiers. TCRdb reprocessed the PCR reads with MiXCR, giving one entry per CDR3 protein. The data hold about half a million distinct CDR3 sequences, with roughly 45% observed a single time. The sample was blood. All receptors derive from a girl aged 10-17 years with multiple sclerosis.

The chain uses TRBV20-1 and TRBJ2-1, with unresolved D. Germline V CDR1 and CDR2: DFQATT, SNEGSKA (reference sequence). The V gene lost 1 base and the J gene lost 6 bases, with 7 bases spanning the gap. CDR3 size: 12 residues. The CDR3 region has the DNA TGCAGTGCTAGAGGTCCCTCCAATGAGCAGTTCTTC. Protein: CSARGPSNEQFF.

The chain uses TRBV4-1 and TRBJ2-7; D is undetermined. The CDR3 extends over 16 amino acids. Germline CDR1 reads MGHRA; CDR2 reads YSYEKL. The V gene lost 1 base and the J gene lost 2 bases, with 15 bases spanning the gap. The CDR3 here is CASSQGGGRKAYEQYF. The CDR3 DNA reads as TGCGCCAGCAGCCAAGGCGGTGGCCGAAAGGCCTACGAGCAGTACTTC.

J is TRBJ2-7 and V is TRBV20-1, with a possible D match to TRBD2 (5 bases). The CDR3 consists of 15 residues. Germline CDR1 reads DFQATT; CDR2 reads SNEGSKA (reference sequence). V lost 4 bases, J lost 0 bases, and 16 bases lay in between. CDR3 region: CSATEAGGGSYEQYF. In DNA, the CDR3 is TGCAGTGCTACAGAGGCCGGAGGTGGCTCCTACGAGCAGTACTTC.

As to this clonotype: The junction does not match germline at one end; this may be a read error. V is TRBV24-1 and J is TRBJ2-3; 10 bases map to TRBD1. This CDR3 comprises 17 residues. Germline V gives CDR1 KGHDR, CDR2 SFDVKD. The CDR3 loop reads CATSDAGTGVGTGTQYF. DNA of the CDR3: TGTGCCACCAGTGATGCCGGGACAGGGGTGGGCACAGGTACGCAGTATTTT.

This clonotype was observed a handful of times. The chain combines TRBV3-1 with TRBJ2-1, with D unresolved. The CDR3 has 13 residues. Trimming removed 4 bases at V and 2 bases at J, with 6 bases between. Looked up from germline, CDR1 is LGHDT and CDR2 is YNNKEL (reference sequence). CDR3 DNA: TGTGCCAGCAGCCCCTCCCCCTACAATGAGCAGTTCTTC. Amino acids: CASSPSPYNEQFF.

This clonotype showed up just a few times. For the CDR3, the DNA is TGTGCCAGCAGCGTAGGAGGTAGCGGACAAGAGACCCAGTACTTC. It translates to CASSVGGSGQETQYF. This chain uses TRBV9 with TRBJ2-7, with D possibly TRBD2 on 6 matching bases. The end of the DNA is better explained by TRBJ2-5, so the J call may be wrong. CDR1 and CDR2 from the germline V gene are SGDLS and YYNGEE. The CDR3 runs 15 residues.

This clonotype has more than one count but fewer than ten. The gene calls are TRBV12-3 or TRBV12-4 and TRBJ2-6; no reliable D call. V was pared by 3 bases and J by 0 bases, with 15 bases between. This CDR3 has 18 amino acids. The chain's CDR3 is CASSFHGVEISGANVLTF. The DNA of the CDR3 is TGTGCCAGCAGTTTCCACGGAGTGGAAATCTCTGGGGCCAACGTCCTGACTTTC.

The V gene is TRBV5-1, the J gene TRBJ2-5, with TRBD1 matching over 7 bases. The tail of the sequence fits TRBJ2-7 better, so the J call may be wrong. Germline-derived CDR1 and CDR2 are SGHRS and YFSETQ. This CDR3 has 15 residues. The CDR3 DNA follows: TGCGCCAGCAGCCTCTCCGGGACAGCCAGTAGCGAGCAGTACTTC. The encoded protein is CASSLSGTASSEQYF.